A selection of T cell receptor beta chains follows, all from one sample in a study of blood T cell repertoires in COVID-19. This table comes from immunoSEQ multiplex PCR, and its TCRdb copy is limited to in-frame clones, with some not included. The data show roughly 250,000 clones, around 86% seen once. Source material: peripheral blood. The source of these receptors is a woman in her sixties or seventies with active or convalescent COVID-19. Each CDR3 is given with its conserved first and last residue. The order of the fields is V gene, D gene, J gene, clone size, CDR3 protein, CDR3 DNA. The D gene is left open where the match is weak. A clone size is listed for some rows: how often the clone was seen (once, few, many), or a class if it is expanded.

>TRBV19|TRBD1|TRBJ1-2|.
CASSIVTGGHGYTF
TGTGCCAGTAGTATTGTGACAGGGGGTCATGGCTACACCTTC
>TRBV29-1|TRBD1|TRBJ1-1|.
CSADRDREKAFF
TGCAGCGCCGACCGGGACAGGGAAAAAGCTTTCTTT
>TRBV9|TRBD2|TRBJ2-3|.
CASSEVGASGGADTQYF
TGTGCCAGCAGCGAGGTAGGGGCTAGCGGGGGCGCAGATACGCAGTATTTT
>TRBV12-3/TRBV12-4|.|TRBJ2-5|.
CASSLGTLETQYF
TGTGCCAGCAGTTTAGGGACATTGGAGACCCAGTACTTC
>TRBV19|TRBD1|TRBJ1-1|.
CASRYRGPVNTEAFF
TGTGCCAGTAGGTACAGGGGGCCCGTGAACACTGAAGCTTTCTTT
>TRBV30|TRBD2|TRBJ2-7|.
CAWGLGVTYEQYF
TGTGCCTGGGGACTAGGGGTCACATACGAGCAGTACTTC
>TRBV5-1|TRBD1|TRBJ1-6|once
CASSTRDRGDSPLHF
TGCGCCAGCAGCACCCGGGACAGGGGGGATTCACCCCTCCACTTT
>TRBV3-1/TRBV3-2|TRBD1|TRBJ2-3|.
CASSHQSRGQGTDTQYF
TGTGCCAGCAGCCACCAGTCCCGGGGACAGGGAACAGATACGCAGTATTTT
>TRBV7-9|.|TRBJ2-1|.
CASRTAGHNEQFF
TGTGCCAGCAGGACGGCAGGGCACAATGAGCAGTTCTTC
>TRBV5-1|.|TRBJ1-4|.
CASSLGRGEKLFF
TGCGCCAGCAGCTTGGGCCGGGGTGAAAAACTGTTTTTT
>TRBV18|TRBD2|TRBJ2-2|.
CASSRKLAGLNQNTGELFF
TGTGCCAGCTCACGGAAGTTAGCGGGTCTAAATCAGAACACCGGGGAGCTGTTTTTT
>TRBV6-4|TRBD1|TRBJ2-7|.
CASSDKPPGQPHFLDYEQYF
TGTGCCAGCAGTGACAAACCACCGGGACAGCCCCACTTTTTGGACTACGAGCAGTACTTC
>TRBV27|TRBD1|TRBJ2-4|.
CASSFQGAIFPLAKNIQYF
TGTGCCAGCAGTTTCCAGGGGGCGATTTTCCCCCTAGCCAAAAACATTCAGTACTTC
>TRBV28|TRBD2|TRBJ2-3|.
CASSERGTSTDTQYF
TGTGCCAGCAGTGAGCGGGGGACGAGCACAGATACGCAGTATTTT
>TRBV4-3|.|TRBJ1-3|.
CASSQAPSGEGSGNTIYF
TGCGCCAGCAGCCAAGCCCCCTCCGGGGAGGGATCTGGAAACACCATATATTTT
>TRBV19|.|TRBJ2-7|.
CASSAYPGLSYEQYF
TGTGCCAGTAGTGCCTACCCAGGGCTATCCTACGAGCAGTACTTC